This T cell receptor beta chain emerged from a study of cytomegalovirus exposure and HLA in healthy donors. Remarks on this clone: Its target is unknown.

Sequencing used immunoSEQ multiplex PCR; TCRdb keeps in-frame clones, though not all of them. Of about 250,000 clones detected, 85% to 90% appear once; the ten largest clones hold 2.6%. Whole-study findings and limits: Most TCR sequences showed up rarely, but some public TCRs showed up in many donors. Cytomegalovirus-associated status was assigned to 150 or so TCR beta chains. Among the CMV-associated chains, three were confirmed in vitro as specific for CMV antigens. Cytomegalovirus status, reportedly, was diagnosed with high specificity and sensitivity by the classifier.

The V end lost 0 bases, the J end lost 14 bases, and 13 bases lay between the germline ends. This CDR3 comprises 12 residues. The germline V gene encodes CDR1 ENHRY and CDR2 SYGVKD. V and J are TRBV10-3 and TRBJ1-1; D might be TRBD1 (6 bases). Sequences were obtained from PBMCs. This receptor was obtained from a man in his late teens or twenties in good health and CMV-seronegative. Written as DNA, the CDR3 is TGTGCCATCAGTGAGTCGAAACAGGGTAGATTCTTT. Translated, it gives CAISESKQGRFF.